This TCR beta chain is from a study of blood T cell repertoires in COVID-19. Study-wide background: Sites across the United States, Italy and Spain contributed samples from acute and convalescent COVID-19. In each case, the material was cDNA or gDNA derived from T cells, B-cell-depleted T cells, or PBMCs.

Authors' analysis steps: Estimation of nucleated cell counts relied on the amplification of reference gene primers. Assay: immunoSEQ multiplex PCR; the TCRdb copy retains only in-frame clones and omits some. V and J calls and clone size come straight from that table; D and trimming were deduced from the DNA. Among 90,000 to 130,000 clones listed, around 86% were seen once. In its sample, this clone was seen a few times. Germline V gene lookup returns CDR1 MGHRA and CDR2 YSYEKL. Trimming took 3 bases from V and 3 from J, leaving 14 bases between them. The CDR3 has 15 amino acids. The J gene is TRBJ1-2, the V gene TRBV4-1; perhaps TRBD1 as D (6 bases). Sequenced: peripheral blood. The clonotype originates from a middle-aged man with acute or convalescent COVID-19. The DNA for the CDR3 is TGCGCCAGCAGCCACCCGACAGGAATTTACTATGGCTACACCTTC. Protein sequence: CASSHPTGIYYGYTF.